This is a list of T cell receptor beta chains from one sample in a study of CD8 T cells in Susac syndrome. A single record per CDR3 protein comes from TCRdb applying MiXCR to the immunoSEQ multiplex PCR reads. In the table there are around 170,000 distinct CDR3 sequences, roughly 95% of which are singletons. The specimen was CD8+ T cells from PBMCs. The receptors originated from a human donor with multiple sclerosis. Both conserved end residues are part of each CDR3. Each record gives: J gene, D gene, V gene, clone size, CDR3 DNA, CDR3 protein. A D gene is named only where the DNA matches it firmly. The listing skips clone size in some rows; elsewhere it reads once, few, many or a size class.

>TRBJ1-1|-|TRBV29-1|once
TGCAGCGTTAAAGAGGGGAACACTGAAGCTTTCTTT
CSVKEGNTEAFF
>TRBJ2-4|TRBD2|TRBV7-9|-
TGTGCCAGCAGCTTACCGGGGGGGCCCGAAAACATTCAGTACTTC
CASSLPGGPENIQYF
>TRBJ1-5|TRBD1|TRBV6-5|-
TGTGCCAGCGGGACAGGGGGACAGCAGCCCCAGCATTTT
CASGTGGQQPQHF
>TRBJ2-7|-|TRBV7-8|-
TGTGCCAGCAGCTTAGAAAGAGGACAGAACTACGAGCAGTACTTC
CASSLERGQNYEQYF
>TRBJ2-1|TRBD2|TRBV28|-
TGTGCCAGCAGACTAGCGGGAGGGGACTTTGTGCAGTTCTTC
CASRLAGGDFVQFF
>TRBJ2-6|-|TRBV15|-
TGTGCCGCACAGGGTGATCAAATCTCTGGGGCCAACGTCCTGACTTTC
CAAQGDQISGANVLTF
>TRBJ2-3|-|TRBV27|-
TGTGCCAGCAGTTCCCGGGACAGCACAGATACGCAGTATTTT
CASSSRDSTDTQYF
>TRBJ2-3|TRBD1|TRBV9|-
TGTGCCAGCAGCGTAACGACAGGGGCCACAGATACGCAGTATTTT
CASSVTTGATDTQYF
>TRBJ1-1|-|TRBV20-1|-
TGCAGTGCTGAGAACAGGGACGACACTGAAGCTTTCTTT
CSAENRDDTEAFF
>TRBJ2-7|TRBD1|TRBV29-1|-
TGCAGCGTCGCCCGGCCGACAGGGCCCAGCTCCTACGAGCAGTACTTC
CSVARPTGPSSYEQYF
>TRBJ2-1|-|TRBV15|-
TGTGCCACCAGCATGGCTAGCTCCTACAATGAGCAGTTCTTC
CATSMASSYNEQFF
>TRBJ1-1|TRBD1|TRBV29-1|once
TGCAGCGTGTGGACAGGGGAAGCTTTCTTT
CSVWTGEAFF
>TRBJ2-7|-|TRBV25-1|-
TGTGCCAGCACCAACCCGGGTTACGAGCAGTACTTC
CASTNPGYEQYF
>TRBJ2-2|-|TRBV20-1|-
TGCAGTGCTAGAGATTGGGGTCGTACCGGGGAGCTGTTTTTT
CSARDWGRTGELFF
>TRBJ1-2|-|TRBV12-3/TRBV12-4|-
TGTGCCAGCAGTTCCCCAGGACGCTATGGCTACACCTTC
CASSSPGRYGYTF
>TRBJ1-4|-|TRBV7-9|-
TGTGCCAGCAGCGCCGAGGAGGGTTTTAGGGAAAAACTGTTTTTT
CASSAEEGFREKLFF
>TRBJ2-1|TRBD1|TRBV28|-
TGTGCCAGCAGTCCCGGGACAGGGACCAATGAGCAGTTCTTC
CASSPGTGTNEQFF
>TRBJ2-5|TRBD1|TRBV6-5|-
TGTGCCAGATCCCCGGGACAGTCTAACCAAGAGACCCAGTACTTC
CARSPGQSNQETQYF